This T cell receptor (beta chain) was sequenced in a study of T cells expressing NK-cell markers. In germline, CDR1 is MDHEN, CDR2 SYDVKM. The CDR3 runs 17 residues. Using the 5' RACE reads, TCRdb records one entry per CDR3 protein without DNA. Its clone listing holds almost 450,000 distinct CDR3 sequences. The receptor's source is a woman between 18 and 70 years old in good health. Material for sequencing was blood T cells: a sorted CD56 or NKG2C T cell subset, CD4+ or CD8+ T cells, or bulk PBMC T cells (not recorded which). This chain links TRBV28 with TRBJ1-5; absent DNA, TCRdb's TRBD1 call cannot be checked. CDR3 sequence: CASSLSGHLYSNQPQHF.